This T cell receptor beta chain was recovered during a study of CD8+ T cells in alopecia areata. The wider study: The tofacitinib course ran for 6 to 18 months and was followed by 6 months off drug.

Extracted RNA was reverse transcribed into cDNA, the sequencing template. The protocol was immunoSEQ multiplex PCR, while the TCRdb copy is restricted to in-frame clones and leaves out a portion. The data contain about 140,000 clones, approximately 49% of them seen just once; the ten biggest clones take up approximately 1%. The CDR3 runs to 13 residues. Germline CDR1 reads SNHLY; CDR2 reads FYNNEI. V lost 6 bases, J lost 2 bases, and 9 bases lay in between. The material was CD4+ T cells sorted from blood, obtained at week 0. This TCR was recovered from a human donor with alopecia areata. The chain recombines TRBV2 with TRBJ2-3; maybe TRBD2 (5 bases). DNA of the CDR3: TGTGCCAGCAGGAGGGCTTTCACAGATACGCAGTATTTT. Residues: CASRRAFTDTQYF.